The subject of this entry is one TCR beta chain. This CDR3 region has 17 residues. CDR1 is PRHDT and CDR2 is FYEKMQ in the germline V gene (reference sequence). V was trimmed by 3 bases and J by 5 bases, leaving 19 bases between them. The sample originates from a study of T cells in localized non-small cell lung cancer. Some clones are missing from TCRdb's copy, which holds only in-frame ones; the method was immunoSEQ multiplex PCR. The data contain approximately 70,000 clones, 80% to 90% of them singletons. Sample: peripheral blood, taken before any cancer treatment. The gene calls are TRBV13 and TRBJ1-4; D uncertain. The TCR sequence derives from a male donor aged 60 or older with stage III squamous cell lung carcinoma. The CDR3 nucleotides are TGTGCCAGCAGCTTCACCTCCCTCACCAGGAAAAATGAAAAACTGTTTTTT. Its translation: CASSFTSLTRKNEKLFF.